These T cell receptor beta chains were read from a single sample in a study of T cell changes during pregnancy in multiple sclerosis. Profiled with immunoSEQ multiplex PCR; TCRdb holds only in-frame clones, not every one. This table holds roughly 70,000 clones, about 90% found once. The material sequenced was peripheral blood, taken in the first trimester of pregnancy. The receptors here all came from a female donor with multiple sclerosis, enrolled in a pregnancy study. CDR3s leave out the opening cysteine and the closing phenylalanine or tryptophan. Fields, in order: J gene, CDR3 length, V gene, CDR3 protein.

J gene: TRBJ2-1; CDR3 length: 13; V gene: TRBV6-5; CDR3 protein: ASSYEAAGDNEQF
J gene: TRBJ1-1; CDR3 length: 11; V gene: TRBV5-4; CDR3 protein: ASSSLGGPEAF
J gene: TRBJ2-1; CDR3 length: 12; V gene: TRBV10-1; CDR3 protein: ASSESSGSNEQF
J gene: TRBJ1-1; CDR3 length: 12; V gene: TRBV2; CDR3 protein: ARTETDGVNEAF
J gene: TRBJ2-5; CDR3 length: 13; V gene: TRBV10-3; CDR3 protein: AISGTSGGEETQY
J gene: TRBJ2-1; CDR3 length: 17; V gene: TRBV18; CDR3 protein: ASTQLRTSGGTKLNEQF
J gene: TRBJ2-1; CDR3 length: 13; V gene: TRBV5-1; CDR3 protein: ASSPGLAGANEQF
J gene: TRBJ1-2; CDR3 length: 11; V gene: TRBV11-1; CDR3 protein: ASSPDTVGGYT
J gene: TRBJ2-7; CDR3 length: 12; V gene: TRBV7-9; CDR3 protein: ASSRTSGGSEQY
J gene: TRBJ2-7; CDR3 length: 9; V gene: TRBV2; CDR3 protein: ASRGRDEQY
J gene: TRBJ2-5; CDR3 length: 11; V gene: TRBV11-2; CDR3 protein: ASSFQGRETQY
J gene: TRBJ2-2; CDR3 length: 12; V gene: TRBV5-1; CDR3 protein: ASNPEGNTGELF
J gene: TRBJ2-1; CDR3 length: 13; V gene: TRBV6-4; CDR3 protein: ASSQTSEPYNEQF
J gene: TRBJ2-5; CDR3 length: 13; V gene: TRBV11-3; CDR3 protein: ASSHAPDNQETQY